This T cell receptor (beta chain) was documented in a study of a mutant IDH1 vaccine in newly diagnosed glioma. The CDR3 has 14 residues. CDR1 is MNHNS and CDR2 is SASEGT in the germline V gene. Deletions cut 0 bases from V and 2 bases from J, with 7 bases between. Documented time point: week 47, end of study. The content of each vaccine dose was 300 ug of mutant IDH1 20-mer peptide, and topical imiquimod accompanied it. As concerns this clone: Its target is not known.

Assay: immunoSEQ multiplex PCR; the TCRdb copy retains only in-frame clones and omits some. The sample includes tens of thousands of clones, about 81% of them seen just once. The source is a woman aged 25-40 years with glioma. Some clones in this sample may be carry-over from other donors' samples. Material: PBMCs, obtained from a glioma patient whose treatment included an IDH1 peptide vaccine. The chain joins TRBV6-1 to TRBJ1-1; D is unresolved. As DNA, the CDR3 is TGTGCCAGCAGTGAAGCAGGGAAAAACACTGAAGCTTTCTTT. It codes for CASSEAGKNTEAFF.